The rows below give T cell receptor beta chains drawn from one sample of a study of glioma-infiltrating T cells after dendritic cell vaccination. Using immunoSEQ multiplex PCR, the repertoire was profiled, and TCRdb retains in-frame clones only, with some absent. The sample records tens of thousands of clones, over 75% being singletons. Here the sequenced sample was blood, taken before dendritic cell vaccination. All receptors derive from a human donor with glioblastoma. Both conserved end residues are part of each CDR3. Fields, in order: J gene, clone size, V gene, CDR3 length, CDR3 protein. Some rows mark clone size as missing; the rest say once, few, many or name a class of expanded clone.

J: TRBJ1-1
size: few
V: TRBV11-2
length: 17
CDR3: CASSFRAGEGENTEAFF

J: TRBJ1-2
size: -
V: TRBV29-1
length: 9
CDR3: CSVEEGYTF

J: TRBJ2-1
size: -
V: TRBV7-6
length: 15
CDR3: CASSSTGLAGAEQFF

J: TRBJ2-1
size: -
V: TRBV7-3
length: 18
CDR3: CASSPGRLLAGGLNEQFF

J: TRBJ1-2
size: -
V: TRBV7-9
length: 14
CDR3: CASSLSQTVYGYTF

J: TRBJ2-7
size: -
V: TRBV19
length: 14
CDR3: CASTSGTGLYEQYF

J: TRBJ1-2
size: -
V: TRBV4-1
length: 14
CDR3: CASSQDLPGFGYTF

J: TRBJ2-2
size: once
V: TRBV2
length: 15
CDR3: CASSGPGRGTGELFF

J: TRBJ1-2
size: -
V: TRBV5-1
length: 13
CDR3: CASSLDQGYGYTF

J: TRBJ1-1
size: -
V: TRBV11-1
length: 12
CDR3: CASSFRDSEAFF

J: TRBJ2-5
size: few
V: TRBV18
length: 17
CDR3: CASSPGVSSGSSETQYF